This section outlines one T cell receptor (beta chain) sequence together with its context. Authors' methods: By means of reference gene primer amplification, nucleated cell counts were estimated. Generated by immunoSEQ multiplex PCR, the TCRdb table keeps only in-frame clones and is missing some. The V and J calls and the clone size are those of that table, but D and trimming were determined from the DNA. The profile shows about 410,000 clones, roughly 89% of them singletons. This specimen comes from a study of blood T cell repertoires in COVID-19. Study as a whole: Italy, Spain and the United States were the sources of the convalescent and acute COVID-19 samples. T cells, B-cell-depleted T cells, or PBMCs provided the cDNA or gDNA that served as material.

The CDR3 sequence is 13 residues long. Germline values: CDR1 SEHNR, CDR2 FQNEAQ (reference sequence). Trimming shortened V by 0 bases and J by 6 bases, and 8 bases separated the two germline ends. This sequence originates from a woman between 25 and 40 years old with active or convalescent COVID-19. The rearrangement uses TRBV7-9 and TRBJ1-1; D gene uncertain. The material sequenced was peripheral blood. The CDR3 DNA reads as TGTGCCAGCAGCTTAGCATGGGCCCCTGAAGCTTTCTTT. Translation gives CASSLAWAPEAFF.